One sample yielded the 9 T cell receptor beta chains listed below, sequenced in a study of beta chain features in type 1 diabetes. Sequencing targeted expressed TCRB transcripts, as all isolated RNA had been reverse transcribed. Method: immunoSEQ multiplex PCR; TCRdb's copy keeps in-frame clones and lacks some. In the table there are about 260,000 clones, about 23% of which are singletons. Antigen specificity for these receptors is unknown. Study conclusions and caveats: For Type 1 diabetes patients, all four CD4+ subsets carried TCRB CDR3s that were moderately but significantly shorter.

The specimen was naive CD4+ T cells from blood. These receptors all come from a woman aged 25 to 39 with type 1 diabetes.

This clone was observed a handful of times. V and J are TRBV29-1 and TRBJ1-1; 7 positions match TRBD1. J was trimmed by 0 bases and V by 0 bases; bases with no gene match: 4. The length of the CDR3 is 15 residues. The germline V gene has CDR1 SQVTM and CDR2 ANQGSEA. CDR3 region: CSVEDSGTVNTEAFF. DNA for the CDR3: TGCAGCGTTGAAGATTCAGGGACAGTGAACACTGAAGCTTTCTTT.

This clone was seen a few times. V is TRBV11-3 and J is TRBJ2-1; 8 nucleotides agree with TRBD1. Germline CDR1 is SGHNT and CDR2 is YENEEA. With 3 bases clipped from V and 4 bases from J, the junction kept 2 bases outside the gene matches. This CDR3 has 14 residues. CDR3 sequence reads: CASSFQGAYNEQFF. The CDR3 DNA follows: TGTGCCAGCAGCTTCCAGGGGGCATACAATGAGCAGTTCTTC.

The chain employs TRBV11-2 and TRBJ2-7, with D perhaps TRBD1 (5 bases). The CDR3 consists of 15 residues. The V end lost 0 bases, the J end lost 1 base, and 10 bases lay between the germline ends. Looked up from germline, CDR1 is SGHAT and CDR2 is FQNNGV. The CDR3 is CASSLELTGSYEQYF. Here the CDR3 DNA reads TGTGCCAGCAGCTTAGAGTTAACAGGATCCTACGAGCAGTACTTC.

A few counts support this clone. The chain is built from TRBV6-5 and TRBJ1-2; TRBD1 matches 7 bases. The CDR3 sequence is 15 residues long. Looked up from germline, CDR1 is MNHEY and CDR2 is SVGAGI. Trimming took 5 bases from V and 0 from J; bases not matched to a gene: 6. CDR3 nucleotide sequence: TGTGCCAGCAGTCCTACACAGGGGCCTAACTATGGCTACACCTTC. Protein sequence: CASSPTQGPNYGYTF.

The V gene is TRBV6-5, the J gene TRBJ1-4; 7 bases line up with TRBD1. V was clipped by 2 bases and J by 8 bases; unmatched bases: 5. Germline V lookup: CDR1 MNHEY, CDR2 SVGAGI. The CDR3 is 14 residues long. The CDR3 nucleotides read TGTGCCAGCAGTTACAGACAGGGTGGAGAAAAACTGTTTTTT. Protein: CASSYRQGGEKLFF.

CDR3 bases: TGTGCCTGGAGTCTTAGGGGGCTCTCCTACGAGCAGTACTTC. The encoded protein is CAWSLRGLSYEQYF. The V and J genes are TRBV30 and TRBJ2-7; 7 positions agree with TRBD1. Germline CDR1 and CDR2: GTSNPN and SVGIG (reference sequence). Trimming removed 2 bases from V and 0 bases from J; junction bases left unmatched: 4. The CDR3 has 14 residues. The complete variable domain, with remaining parts taken from reference TRBV30 and TRBJ2-7, reads SQTIHQWPATLVQPVGSPLSLECTVEGTSNPNLYWYRQAAGRGLQLLFYSVGIGQISSEVPQNLSASRPQDRQFILSSKKLLLSDSGFYLCAWSLRGLSYEQYFGPGTRLTVT.

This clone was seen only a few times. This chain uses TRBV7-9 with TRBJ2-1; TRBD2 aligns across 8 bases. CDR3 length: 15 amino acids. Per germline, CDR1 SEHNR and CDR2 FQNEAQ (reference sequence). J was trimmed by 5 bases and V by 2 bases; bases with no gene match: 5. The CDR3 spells CASSLQAGANNEQFF. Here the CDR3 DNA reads TGTGCCAGCAGCTTACAAGCGGGAGCCAACAATGAGCAGTTCTTC.

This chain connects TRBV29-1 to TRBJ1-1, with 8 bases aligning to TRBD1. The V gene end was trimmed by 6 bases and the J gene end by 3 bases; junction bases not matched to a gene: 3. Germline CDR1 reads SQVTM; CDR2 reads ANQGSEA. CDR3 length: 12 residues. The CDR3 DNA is TGCAGCGTATTACAGGGGGACACTGAAGCTTTCTTT. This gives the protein CSVLQGDTEAFF. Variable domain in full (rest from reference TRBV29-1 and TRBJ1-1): SAVISQKPSRDICQRGTSLTIQCQVDSQVTMMFWYRQQPGQSLTLIATANQGSEATYESGFVIDKFPISRPNLTFSTLTVSNMSPEDSSIYLCSVLQGDTEAFFGQGTRLTVV.

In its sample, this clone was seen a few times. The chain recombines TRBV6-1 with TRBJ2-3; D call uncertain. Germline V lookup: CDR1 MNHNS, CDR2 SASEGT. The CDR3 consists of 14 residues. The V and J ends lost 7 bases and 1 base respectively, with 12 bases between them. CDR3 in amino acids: CASTKIVGTDTQYF. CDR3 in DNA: TGTGCCAGCACCAAGATAGTCGGCACAGATACGCAGTATTTT.